This T cell receptor (beta chain) was captured in a study of blood T cell repertoires in COVID-19 (dated by TCRdb to the early 2020s). In the study overall: Collaborator samples came from the United States, Italy and Spain and covered acute and convalescent phases of COVID-19. The material from the prospective study consisted of cDNA or gDNA derived from T cells, B-cell-depleted T cells, or PBMCs. Deeply sampled blood TCRbeta repertoires from subjects exposed to, actively infected with, or recovered from COVID-19 were included in the dataset. A freely available public database, intended as a resource for researchers studying the immune response to SARS-CoV-2, is where the repertoires were released. The samples were drawn from the first 160 participants of the ongoing ImmuneRACE study and from about 1,200 subjects provided by 6 global collaborators. Nearly every sample came with metadata listing a de-identified subject ID, COVID-19 status, age in years and sex. Where available, HLA class I and class II types were obtained from metadata supplied by the sample provider rather than from assay-based typing.

This clone appeared once. The antigen it recognizes is unknown. No much larger clone exists at a distance of one base, and base qualities are not known. TCRbeta CDR3 regions were amplified from genomic DNA using the immunoSEQ Assay, a bias-controlled multiplex PCR. Turning to the authors' computational methods: The number of nucleated cells in each sample was estimated from the amplification of reference gene primers within the assay. To quantify the absolute abundance of each unique TCRbeta CDR3 rearrangement, sequence reads were collapsed and filtered. For each sample, productive Simpson clonality was calculated as the square root of Simpson's diversity index over productive rearrangements. Not all clones reach the TCRdb copy of this immuneACCESS table, which keeps in-frame sequences only. Checked studies attribute under half of the gap to unresolved V genes and leave the rest unexplained. V and J calls and clone size are as listed in that table; D and trimming were resolved from the DNA. The sample records roughly 430,000 clones, 88% of which are singletons. Approximately 2.1% of the sample lies in the top ten.

Paper-wide results and their limitations: How much clinical and demographic metadata was included differed by source and by participant, and the metadata was provided uncurated.

Participants in the prospective study were aged about 18 to 95 years, lived in some 24 United States geographic areas, and enrolled through a virtual design. To assign participants to cohorts, the prospective study relied on clinical history that participants themselves reported in a screening survey and a study questionnaire. Each participant in the prospective study had whole blood, serum and a nasopharyngeal or oropharyngeal swab collected by mobile phlebotomists. Additional blood draws and questionnaires over an approximately two-month period could optionally be provided by prospective study participants. Before DNA extraction, prospective study blood samples were shipped either frozen or at room temperature. This TCR was recovered from a woman between 40 and 55 years old with acute COVID-19. Sequencing was done on a sample of PBMCs or T cells enriched from blood (not recorded which).

The DNA sequence reads TGTGCCAGCAGAGTAGGGGTGAACACTGAAGCTTTCTTT. It translates to CASRVGVNTEAFF. Here the chain combines TRBV2 and TRBJ1-1, with TRBD1 perhaps the D gene, on 5 matching bases. Including cysteine and phenylalanine, the CDR3 has 13 amino acids. Only CDR3 DNA is held: 39 bases, read in frame from base 1. As encoded in the germline V gene, CDR1 is SNHLY while CDR2 is FYNNEI. Trimming costs V 6 bases and J 0 bases, and their ends lie 8 bases apart.